Detailed here is one TCR beta chain. The target of this receptor is not known. No much larger clone is present one base from it, and per-base qualities are unavailable. Bulk bone marrow was analyzed without sorting T-cell subsets. Bone marrow from some 10 myelodysplastic syndrome patients was immunosequenced for TCR beta CDR3 regions before and after hypomethylating agent therapy. To track the repertoire longitudinally, every patient provided one baseline bone marrow along with two to three bone marrows taken at different post-treatment timepoints. Genomic DNA was extracted from whole bone marrow, and quality was checked by TapeStation, NanoDrop OneC and PicoGreen assays. This record comes from a study of hypomethylating agent response in myelodysplastic syndrome (dated by TCRdb to 2020 to 2023). Context from the whole study: The hypomethylating agents azacitidine (about 70% of the 11) or decitabine (3 of 11) were used to treat the patients. The cohort was composed of several male and a couple of female myelodysplastic syndrome patients. Patients had a mean age of about 78 +/- 6.2 years, and a diploid cytogenetic profile was the most common. TET2 mutation was identified most frequently, being present in 5 of 11 patients. Complete response or hematologic improvement was achieved by six patients, and about 5 patients were classified as non-responders. Response was defined as complete response or hematologic improvement, and any patient who met neither criterion was considered a non-responder. Findings and caveats that apply to the study as a whole: Novel clonotypes appeared more often in responders, whereas non-responders had more contracted clonotypes after treatment. Age matching of healthy control donors to MDS patients was not performed, and the MDS versus healthy comparison could have been impacted by this lack of age matching. Only ten or so patients were analyzed, so the cohort was small. After hypomethylating agent treatment, no significant change in richness, rarefaction diversity or clonality was seen, either across all patients or within response groups. The shared GLIPH2 clusters might recognize novel MDS antigens, but this possibility was not confirmed and requires experimental validation.

The CDR3 covers 14 residues, taking in both the cysteine and the phenylalanine. Just the 42-base CDR3 DNA is kept, in frame starting at base 1. The junction shows trimming of 0 bases on V and 3 bases on J, plus 6 bases between the germline ends. CDR1 WSHSY and CDR2 SAAADI are derived from the germline V gene. The library relied on the immunoSEQ multiplex PCR assay. Survey resolution was applied, with two replicates of around 200 ng each being run for a total of around 400 ng of DNA per sample. Rearranged TCRB sequences in genomic DNA were detected with the hsTCRB kit, which uses multiplex PCR primers directed at V and J genes. In the first PCR, the CDR3 region was amplified for 30 to 35 cycles with the QIAGEN Multiplex PCR Kit. A second PCR of approximately 8 cycles attached sample barcodes and Illumina adapters to each replicate. Pooled libraries were quantified with a QuantStudio 6 and the KAPA library quantification kit. About 15 pM of pooled libraries was sequenced on an Illumina MiSeq using 156-cycle single-end reads plus a 15-cycle index read. As for the original processing: VDJdb annotation flagged 1.5% to 2% of 168,753 unique clonotypes as previously reported viral-epitope-specific. Raw reads were processed into normalized, annotated TCRB repertoires with the immunoSEQ Data Assistant and immunoSEQ Analyzer. Clonotype analysis used the immunarch R package version 0.6.5 and BioAnalyzer. Before richness was estimated, every repertoire was downsampled to match the clone count of the smallest repertoire. Fisher's exact tests classified clonotypes as expanded, contracted or novel, with novel meaning zero frequency before treatment. GLIPH2 clustered significantly changed CDR3 beta sequences using simulation_depth=1000 and kmer_min_depth=3, excluding CDR3s shorter than five residues. What TCRdb holds here is the immuneACCESS table cut down to in-frame rearrangements. Part of the clones is not present; checked against another copy, under half of the missing clones reflect an unresolved V gene, and the others are unexplained. The V and J calls and clone size come from that table; D and trimming were worked out from the DNA. For this sample the table gives about 4,500 clones, of which over 75% were detected only once. Of the sample, approximately 8% is held by the ten largest clones.

The clonotype was recovered from a human donor with myelodysplastic syndrome. The chain employs TRBV10-2 and TRBJ1-3, with the D gene not clear enough to name. The sample consisted of bone marrow, taken before or after starting hypomethylating agent treatment for myelodysplastic syndrome (not recorded which). The CDR3 corresponds to CASSESGIGNTIYF. The DNA sequence reads TGCGCCAGCAGTGAGTCAGGAATTGGAAACACCATATATTTT.